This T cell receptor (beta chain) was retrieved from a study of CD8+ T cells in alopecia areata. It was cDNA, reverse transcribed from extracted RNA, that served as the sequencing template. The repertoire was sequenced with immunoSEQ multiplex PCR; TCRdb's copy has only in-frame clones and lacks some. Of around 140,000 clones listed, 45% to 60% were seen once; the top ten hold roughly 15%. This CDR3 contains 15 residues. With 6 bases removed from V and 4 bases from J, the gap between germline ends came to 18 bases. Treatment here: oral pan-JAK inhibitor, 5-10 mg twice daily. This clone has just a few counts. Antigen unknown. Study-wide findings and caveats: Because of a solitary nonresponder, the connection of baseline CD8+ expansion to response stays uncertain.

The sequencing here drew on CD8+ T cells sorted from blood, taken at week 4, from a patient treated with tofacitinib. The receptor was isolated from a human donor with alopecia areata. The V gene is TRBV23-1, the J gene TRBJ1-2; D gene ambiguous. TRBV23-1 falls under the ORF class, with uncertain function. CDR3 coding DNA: TGCGCCAGCAGCCAAGATAGGGCCAGCGGCTATGGCTACACCTTC. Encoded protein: CASSQDRASGYGYTF.